One sample yielded the 5 T cell receptor beta chains listed below, sequenced in a study of CD8+ T cells in alopecia areata. Documented treatment: oral pan-JAK inhibitor, 5-10 mg twice daily. Reverse transcription of extracted RNA yielded cDNA, which provided the sequencing template. Some clones are missing from TCRdb's copy, which holds only in-frame ones; the method was immunoSEQ multiplex PCR. The repertoire consists of under 95,000 clones, with approximately 70% occurring once and the leading ten covering roughly a sixth. Sequenced here: CD8+ T cells sorted from blood, sampled around week 44, from a patient treated with tofacitinib. The origin of the receptors is a human donor with alopecia areata.

This clone was detected only a few times. The chain links TRBV29-1 to TRBJ2-1; 9 nucleotides agree with TRBD2. The CDR3 contains 13 residues. Germline V gene lookup returns CDR1 SQVTM and CDR2 ANQGSEA. Trimming at V came to 8 bases and at J to 8 bases, leaving 10 bases not matched to a gene. The CDR3 reads CSCVGLASHEQFF. CDR3 DNA sequence: TGCAGCTGCGTGGGACTAGCATCCCATGAGCAGTTCTTC.

The chain is built from TRBV5-1 and TRBJ2-2; D not certain. Germline CDR1 is SGHRS and CDR2 is YFSETQ. CDR3 length: 15 amino acids. V was shortened by 2 bases and J by 3 bases, with 11 bases between the two germline ends. The CDR3 loop is CASSFLGPYTGELFF. The CDR3 coding sequence is TGCGCCAGCAGCTTTCTCGGGCCTTACACCGGGGAGCTGTTTTTT.

This clone was seen more than once but under ten times. The genes are TRBV10-2 and TRBJ2-7; D gene uncertain. This CDR3 comprises 12 residues. Trimming stripped 7 bases from V and 2 bases from J, with 9 bases between. CDR1 is WSHSY and CDR2 is SAAADI in the germline V gene. The CDR3 sequence is CASIGATYEQYF. The DNA for the CDR3 is TGCGCCAGCATTGGAGCAACCTACGAGCAGTACTTC.

The chain employs TRBV10-3 and TRBJ2-1, with D perhaps TRBD2 (5 bases). The CDR3 loop spans 14 amino acids. V lost 9 bases to trimming and J lost 1 base, with 13 bases between them. Germline lookup yields CDR1 ENHRY and CDR2 SYGVKD. The CDR3 DNA is TGTGCCATATCAGCGGCGACATCCTACAATGAGCAGTTCTTC. Amino acid sequence: CAISAATSYNEQFF.

The CDR3 DNA is TGTGCCAGCAGCCATGGGACCGGCTATGGCTACACCTTC. It is translated as CASSHGTGYGYTF. The gene calls are TRBV14 and TRBJ1-2; a weak D match, TRBD1 (5 bases). The CDR3 totals 13 residues. Germline CDR1 is SGHDN and CDR2 is FVKESK. The germline V and J ends were trimmed by 3 bases and 4 bases, with 9 bases remaining between them.